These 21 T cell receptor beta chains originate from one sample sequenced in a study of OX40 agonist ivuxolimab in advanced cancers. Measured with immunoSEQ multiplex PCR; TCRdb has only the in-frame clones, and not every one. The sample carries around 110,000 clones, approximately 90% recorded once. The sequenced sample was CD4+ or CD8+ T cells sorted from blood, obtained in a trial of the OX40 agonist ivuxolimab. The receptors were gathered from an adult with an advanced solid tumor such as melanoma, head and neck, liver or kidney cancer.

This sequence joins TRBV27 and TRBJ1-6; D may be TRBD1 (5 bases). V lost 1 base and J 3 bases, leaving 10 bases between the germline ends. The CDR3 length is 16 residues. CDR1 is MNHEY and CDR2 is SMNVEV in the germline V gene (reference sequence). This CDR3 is CASSLLARDYNSPLHF. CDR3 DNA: TGTGCCAGCAGTTTATTGGCCAGGGACTATAATTCACCCCTCCACTTT.

The CDR3 region is CASSSQTGVYEQYF. The CDR3 nucleotides are TGTGCCAGCAGCTCCCAGACAGGGGTCTACGAGCAGTACTTC. The genes are TRBV13 and TRBJ2-7, with 8 bases aligning to TRBD1. The V segment lost 4 bases and the J segment 3 bases; nucleotides outside the gene matches: 5. The CDR3 is 14 residues long. Germline V CDR1 and CDR2: PRHDT, FYEKMQ (reference sequence). The full variable domain, rest sourced from reference TRBV13 and TRBJ2-7, is AAGVIQSPRHLIKEKRETATLKCYPIPRHDTVYWYQQGPGQDPQFLISFYEKMQSDKGSIPDRFSAQQFSDYHSELNMSSLELGDSALYFCASSSQTGVYEQYFGPGTRLTVT.

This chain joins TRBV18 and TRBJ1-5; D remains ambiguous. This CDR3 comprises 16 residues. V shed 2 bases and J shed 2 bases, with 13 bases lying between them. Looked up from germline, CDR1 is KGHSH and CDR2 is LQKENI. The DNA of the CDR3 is TGTGCCAGCTCACCAATACTCGGCAATGGCAATCAGCCCCAGCATTTT. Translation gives CASSPILGNGNQPQHF.

CDR3 residues: CASSLADRVYEQYF. As DNA, the CDR3 is TGTGCCAGCAGTTTGGCGGACAGAGTCTACGAGCAGTACTTC. This chain uses TRBV28 with TRBJ2-7; TRBD1 is a possible D gene (6 bases). This CDR3 is 14 amino acids long. Germline V gene sequence: CDR1 MDHEN, CDR2 SYDVKM. V was trimmed by 3 bases and J by 3 bases, leaving 12 bases between them.

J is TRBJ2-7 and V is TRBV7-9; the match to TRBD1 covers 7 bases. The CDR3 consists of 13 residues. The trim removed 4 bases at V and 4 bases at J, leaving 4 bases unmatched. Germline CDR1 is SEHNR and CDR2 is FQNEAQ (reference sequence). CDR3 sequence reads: CASSSTGSYEQYF. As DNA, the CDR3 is TGTGCCAGCAGCTCGACAGGGTCTTACGAGCAGTACTTC.

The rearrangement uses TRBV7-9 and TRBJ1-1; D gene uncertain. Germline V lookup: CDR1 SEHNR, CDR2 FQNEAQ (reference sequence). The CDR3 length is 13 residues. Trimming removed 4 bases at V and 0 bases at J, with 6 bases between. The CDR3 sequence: CASSYLMNTEAFF. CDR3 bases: TGTGCCAGCAGCTACCTCATGAACACTGAAGCTTTCTTT.

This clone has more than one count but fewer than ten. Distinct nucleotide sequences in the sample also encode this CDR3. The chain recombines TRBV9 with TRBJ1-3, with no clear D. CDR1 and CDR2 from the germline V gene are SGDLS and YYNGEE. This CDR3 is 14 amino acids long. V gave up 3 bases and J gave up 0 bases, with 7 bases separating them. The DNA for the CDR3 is TGTGCCAGCAGCGGATACAGCTCTGGAAACACCATATATTTT. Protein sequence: CASSGYSSGNTIYF.

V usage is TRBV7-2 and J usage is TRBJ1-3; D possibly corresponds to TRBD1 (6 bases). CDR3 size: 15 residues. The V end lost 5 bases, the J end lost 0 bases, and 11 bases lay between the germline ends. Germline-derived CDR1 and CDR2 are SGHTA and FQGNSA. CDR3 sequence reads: CASSPWTVSGNTIYF. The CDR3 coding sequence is TGTGCCAGCAGCCCCTGGACAGTCTCTGGAAACACCATATATTTT.

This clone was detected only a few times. The CDR3 region has the DNA TGTGCCAGCAGACGTCAGGGACAGACTGACTACGAGCAGTACTTC. As protein: CASRRQGQTDYEQYF. The V and J genes are TRBV6-6 and TRBJ2-7; 7 bases align to TRBD1. The CDR3 sequence is 15 residues long. J lost 3 bases, V lost 6 bases, and 11 bases had no gene match. Per germline, CDR1 MNHNY and CDR2 SVGAGI (reference sequence).

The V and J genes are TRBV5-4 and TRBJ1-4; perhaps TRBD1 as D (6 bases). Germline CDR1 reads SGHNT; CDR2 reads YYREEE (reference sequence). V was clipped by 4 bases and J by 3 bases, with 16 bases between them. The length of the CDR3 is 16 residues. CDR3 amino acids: CASSTGGGDSNEKLFF. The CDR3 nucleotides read TGTGCCAGCAGCACAGGAGGGGGGGATTCTAATGAAAAACTGTTTTTT.

CDR3 sequence: CAWSPPANEQFF. CDR3 nucleotide sequence: TGTGCCTGGAGTCCCCCAGCGAATGAGCAGTTCTTC. The J gene is TRBJ2-1, the V gene TRBV30, with D unclear. The germline V and J ends were trimmed by 2 bases and 7 bases, with 9 bases remaining between them. This CDR3 region has 12 residues. The germline gives CDR1 GTSNPN, CDR2 SVGIG (reference sequence).

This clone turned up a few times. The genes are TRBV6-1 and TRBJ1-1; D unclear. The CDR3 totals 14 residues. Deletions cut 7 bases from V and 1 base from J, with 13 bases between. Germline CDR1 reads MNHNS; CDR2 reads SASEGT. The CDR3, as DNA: TGTGCCAGCACCACTGGCCCCAGGAACACTGAAGCTTTCTTT. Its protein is CASTTGPRNTEAFF.

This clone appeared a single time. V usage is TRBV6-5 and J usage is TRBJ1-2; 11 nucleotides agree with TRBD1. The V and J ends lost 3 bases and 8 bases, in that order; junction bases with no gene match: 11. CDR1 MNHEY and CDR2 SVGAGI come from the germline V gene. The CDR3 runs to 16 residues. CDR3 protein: CASSYYVPGQGEGYTF. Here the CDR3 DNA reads TGTGCCAGCAGTTATTACGTACCGGGACAGGGGGAAGGCTACACCTTC.

CDR3 amino acids: CASSFDSTRLIHGYTF. For the CDR3, the DNA is TGTGCCAGCAGCTTTGACAGCACCCGGTTAATCCATGGCTACACCTTC. This chain connects TRBV11-2 to TRBJ1-2; perhaps TRBD1 as D (5 bases). Trimming removed 3 bases at V and 6 bases at J, with 20 bases between. CDR1 and CDR2 (germline): SGHAT, FQNNGV. The CDR3 consists of 16 residues.

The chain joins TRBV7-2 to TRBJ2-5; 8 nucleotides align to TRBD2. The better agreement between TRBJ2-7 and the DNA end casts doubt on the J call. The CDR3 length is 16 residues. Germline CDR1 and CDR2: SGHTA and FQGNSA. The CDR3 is CASSPWAAGVPYEQYF. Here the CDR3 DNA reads TGTGCCAGCAGCCCTTGGGCAGCGGGAGTCCCCTACGAGCAGTACTTC.

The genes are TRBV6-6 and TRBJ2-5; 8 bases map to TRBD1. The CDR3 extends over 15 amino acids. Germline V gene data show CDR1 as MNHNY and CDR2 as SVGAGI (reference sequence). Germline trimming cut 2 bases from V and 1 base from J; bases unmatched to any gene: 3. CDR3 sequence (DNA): TGTGCCAGCAGTTACCCCGGACAGGGCCAAGAGACCCAGTACTTC. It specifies CASSYPGQGQETQYF.

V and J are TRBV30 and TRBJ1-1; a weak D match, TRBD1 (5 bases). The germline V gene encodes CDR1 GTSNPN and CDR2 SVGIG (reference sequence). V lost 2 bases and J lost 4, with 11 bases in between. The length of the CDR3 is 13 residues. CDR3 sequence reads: CAWSIEQGTEAFF. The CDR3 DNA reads TGTGCCTGGAGTATAGAGCAGGGCACTGAAGCTTTCTTT.

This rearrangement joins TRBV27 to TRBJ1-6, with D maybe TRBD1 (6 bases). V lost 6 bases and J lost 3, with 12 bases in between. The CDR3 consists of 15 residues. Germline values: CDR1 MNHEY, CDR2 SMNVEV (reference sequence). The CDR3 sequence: CASSKGGVYNSPLHF. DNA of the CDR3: TGTGCCAGCAGCAAAGGGGGAGTCTATAATTCACCCCTCCACTTT.

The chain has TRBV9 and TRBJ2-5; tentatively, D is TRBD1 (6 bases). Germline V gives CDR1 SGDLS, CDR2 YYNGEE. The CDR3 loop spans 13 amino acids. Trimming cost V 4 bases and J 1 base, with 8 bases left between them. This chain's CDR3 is CASSRTVQETQYF. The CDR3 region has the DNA TGTGCCAGCAGCAGGACAGTCCAAGAGACCCAGTACTTC.

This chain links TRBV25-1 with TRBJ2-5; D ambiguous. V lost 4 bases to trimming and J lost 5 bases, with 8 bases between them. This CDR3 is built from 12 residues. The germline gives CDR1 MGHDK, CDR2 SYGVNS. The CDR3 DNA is TGTGCCAGCAGTGTAACCCGGGAGACCCAGTACTTC. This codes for CASSVTRETQYF.

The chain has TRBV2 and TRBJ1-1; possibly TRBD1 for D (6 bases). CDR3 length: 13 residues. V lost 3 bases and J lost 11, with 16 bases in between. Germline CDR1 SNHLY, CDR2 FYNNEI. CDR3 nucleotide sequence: TGTGCCAGCAGTGATAATTCGGGGGGCATCGCTTTCTTT. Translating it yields CASSDNSGGIAFF.